This TCR beta chain derives from a study of blood T cells in healthy people across ages. CDR3 size: 15 residues. Germline CDR1 and CDR2: DFQATT and SNEGSKA (reference sequence). Between the trimmed V and J ends, which lost 2 bases and 1 base, there was a span of 12 bases. A second PCR of 7 to 11 cycles used a sample-barcoded 5' primer and a J-beta primer mix. One entry per CDR3 protein results from TCRdb running MiXCR on the 5' RACE reads. The repertoire holds 790,000 or so distinct CDR3 sequences, with about 47% as singletons. Study observations and caveats: As age increased, TCR beta diversity per million T cells fell in a roughly linear fashion. A greater number of naive CD4+ cells and higher diversity distinguished long-lived donors from aged donors.

This clonotype occurred many times. The antigen is not known. J is TRBJ1-5 and V is TRBV20-1; D is uncertain. The material sequenced was blood. This TCR derives from an elderly man in good health. CDR3 nucleotides: TGCAGTGCTAGACGGATCAATCTAAGCAATCAGCCCCAGCATTTT. Its protein product is CSARRINLSNQPQHF.